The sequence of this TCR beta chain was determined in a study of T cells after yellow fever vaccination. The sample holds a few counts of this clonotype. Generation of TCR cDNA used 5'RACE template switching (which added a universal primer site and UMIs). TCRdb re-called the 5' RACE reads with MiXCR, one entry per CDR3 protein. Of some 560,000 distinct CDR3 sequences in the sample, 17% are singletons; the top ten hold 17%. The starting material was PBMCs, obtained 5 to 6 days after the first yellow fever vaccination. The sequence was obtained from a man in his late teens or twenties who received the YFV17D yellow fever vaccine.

In DNA, the CDR3 is TGTGCCAGCTCACCTGGACAGATTAGCAATCAGCCCCAGCATTTT. It specifies CASSPGQISNQPQHF. This chain links TRBV18 with TRBJ1-5; D is possibly TRBD1 (6 bases). This CDR3 spans 15 amino acids. Between the trimmed V and J ends, which lost 3 bases and 0 bases, there was a span of 9 bases. Germline CDR1 is KGHSH and CDR2 is LQKENI.